A single T cell receptor (beta chain) is shown here with its context. Its antigen remains unidentified. Base qualities are not at hand, and no much larger clone is one base apart. These data are taken from a study of blood T cells in healthy people across ages (dated by TCRdb to the mid-2010s). For context, the study as a whole: In model experiments, template switching captured about one uniquely barcoded TCR beta cDNA molecule for every two T cells. The study measured age-related changes in TCR beta repertoire diversity using deep sequencing normalized with unique cDNA molecular identifiers. Four age groups were formed from the donors: young (average roughly 16 years), middle-aged (less than 40), aged (more than 55) and long-lived (about 75). To avoid experimental bias, donors of different ages were distributed randomly across sequencing lanes. For two donors (one aged 18 to 30 and one aged 80 or older), the study analyzed two additional independent replicas of 1 million unique cDNA reads from the same blood draw. Broad study findings and their caveats: Because profiling used bulk unsorted PBMCs, naive and antigen-experienced compartments could not be compared conclusively. Donor CMV infection status was unknown, potentially confounding age-related changes in expanded clonotypes. Compared with the aged group, the long-lived group had more naive CD4+ T cells, fewer expanded clones and increased TCR diversity, a pattern suggesting age selection. Estimates of total diversity based on one million sequenced T cells were considered lower bounds and underestimates. Observed TCR beta diversity per million T cells fell roughly linearly with age, and a significant reduction was already apparent by age roughly 40. A strong correlation was found between observed TCR beta diversity and the percentage of naive T cells measured by flow cytometry.

Donors were roughly 40 systemically healthy Caucasian individuals from Russia aged roughly 6 to 90 years. Approximately 9.3 milliliters of peripheral blood were drawn from each donor into EDTA-treated Vacutainer tubes. Ficoll-Paque density-gradient centrifugation was used to isolate PBMCs, with at least 6.5 million per sample. Trizol reagent was used to extract total RNA from PBMCs, with at least 6 micrograms per sample. For every donor, flow cytometry on a PBMC aliquot measured the percentage of naive CD45RAhigh/CD27high T cells. Based on the germline V gene, the CDR1 and CDR2 sequences are SNHLY and FYNNEI. The CDR3 holds 12 amino acids from the cysteine to the phenylalanine. Just CDR3 DNA is preserved here, 36 bases in frame from base 1. V loses 0 bases of germline sequence and J loses 5 bases, and the interval between the two ends is 5 bases. Receptor libraries were prepared by 5' RACE. Sequenced using an Illumina HiSeq 2500. A second PCR of roughly 7 to 11 cycles was performed with a sample-barcoded 5' primer and a J-beta primer mix. A template-switch 5' adaptor carrying 12 random nucleotides introduced a unique molecular identifier onto each TCR beta cDNA molecule. Each sample yielded at least 2.5 million CDR3-containing paired-end reads. First-strand cDNA was synthesized from all RNA with the Mint cDNA synthesis kit, primed by a TRBC-specific oligonucleotide. All cDNA was treated with uracil-DNA glycosylase and then went through a first 18-cycle PCR with the universal primers M1SS and BC2_uni_R. On the authors' methods: Each sample was normalized by randomly selecting 1 million high-quality reads, each carrying a distinct molecular identifier. Instead of being binned into consensus sequences, reads with shared molecular identifiers were discarded. CDR3 identification, clonotype clustering and error correction used MiTCR with a Q25 quality threshold and the strictest error-elimination algorithm. A nonparametric unseen species model with Euler transformation was used to estimate lower-bound total TCR beta diversity. Clones were called with MiXCR by TCRdb after fastp trimmed the public reads at Q25, and only in-frame beta chains were retained. Each CDR3 protein appears once, grouped with its most common genes and DNA. The V and J calls come from TCRdb's annotation, not from the publication. In all, the sample holds 750,000 to 950,000 distinct CDR3 sequences, and roughly 53% of those were seen once. The leading ten clones occupy around 40% of the sample.

The chain couples TRBV2 to TRBJ2-7, with the identity of the D gene unclear. This TCR derives from a man aged 80 or over in good health. The material sequenced was blood. The bases read TGTGCCAGCAGTGAAGCAGGGAACGAGCAGTACTTC. Its protein is CASSEAGNEQYF.